The present entry profiles one T cell receptor beta chain with its context. Its antigen is currently unknown. The germline CDR1 and CDR2 sequences are LGHNA and YSLEER. Trimming took 1 base from V and 1 from J, leaving 13 bases between them. The CDR3 contains 16 residues. TCRdb re-called the 5' RACE reads with MiXCR, one entry per CDR3 protein. The repertoire includes about 500,000 distinct CDR3 sequences, roughly 20% of them detected once, and around 13% sits in the top ten. This record comes from a study of T-cell memory formation after mild COVID-19. Whole-study findings and limits: Clones shrinking between day 15 and 85 showed a balanced CD4/CD8 split, and those that grew later tilted toward CD4+. SARS-CoV-2 specificity of second-wave clones peaking day 37 was unconfirmed. Pre-infection memory harbored some responding clones, suggesting cross-reactive memory joined.

The receptor comes from an adult woman who had mild COVID-19 (a few samples of this study predate the infection). Cell type and time point are not known. The sequenced sample was PBMCs or a T cell subset sorted from them (not recorded which). The chain joins TRBV4-3 to TRBJ1-2; D remains unclear. The CDR3 loop reads CASSQAVGGFNYGYTF. In DNA form, the CDR3 reads TGCGCCAGCAGCCAAGCCGTGGGAGGGTTTAACTATGGCTACACCTTC.